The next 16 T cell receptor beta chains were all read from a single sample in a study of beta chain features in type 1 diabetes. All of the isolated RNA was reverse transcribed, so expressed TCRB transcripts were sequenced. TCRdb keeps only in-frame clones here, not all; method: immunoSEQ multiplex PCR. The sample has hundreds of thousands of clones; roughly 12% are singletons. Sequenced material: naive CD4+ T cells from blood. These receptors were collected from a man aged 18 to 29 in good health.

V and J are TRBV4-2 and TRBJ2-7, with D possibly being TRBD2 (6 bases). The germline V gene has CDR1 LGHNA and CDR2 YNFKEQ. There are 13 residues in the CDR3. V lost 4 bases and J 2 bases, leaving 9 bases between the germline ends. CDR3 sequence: CASSRDFPYEQYF. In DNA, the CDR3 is TGTGCCAGCAGCCGGGACTTCCCCTACGAGCAGTACTTC.

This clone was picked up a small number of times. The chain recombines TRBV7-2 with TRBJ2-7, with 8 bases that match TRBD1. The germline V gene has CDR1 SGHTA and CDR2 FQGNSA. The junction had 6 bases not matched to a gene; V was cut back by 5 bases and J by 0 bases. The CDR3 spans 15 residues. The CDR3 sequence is CASSVQTGDSYEQYF. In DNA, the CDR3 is TGTGCCAGCAGCGTCCAGACAGGGGACTCCTACGAGCAGTACTTC.

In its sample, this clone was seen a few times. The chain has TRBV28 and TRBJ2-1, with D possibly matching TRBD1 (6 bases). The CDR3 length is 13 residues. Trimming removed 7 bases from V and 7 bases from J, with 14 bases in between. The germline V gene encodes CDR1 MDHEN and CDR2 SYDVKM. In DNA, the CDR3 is TGTGCCAGCATCACCGGGACAAGGAATGAGCAGTTCTTC. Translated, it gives CASITGTRNEQFF. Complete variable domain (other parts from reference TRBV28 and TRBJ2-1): DVKVTQSSRYLVKRTGEKVFLECVQDMDHENMFWYRQDPGLGLRLIYFSYDVKMKEKGDIPEGYSVSREKKERFSLILESASTNQTSMYLCASITGTRNEQFFGPGTRLTVL.

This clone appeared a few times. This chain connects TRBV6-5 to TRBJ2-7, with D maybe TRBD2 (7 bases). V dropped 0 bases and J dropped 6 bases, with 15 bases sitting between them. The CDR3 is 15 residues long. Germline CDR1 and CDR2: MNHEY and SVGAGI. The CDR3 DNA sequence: TGTGCCAGCAGTTACTCGAGGGGGGGCAAAAGCGAGCAGTACTTC. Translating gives CASSYSRGGKSEQYF.

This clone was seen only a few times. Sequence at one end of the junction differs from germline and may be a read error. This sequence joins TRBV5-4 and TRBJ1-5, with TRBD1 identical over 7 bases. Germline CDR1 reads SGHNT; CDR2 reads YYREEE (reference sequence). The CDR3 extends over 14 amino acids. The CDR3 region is CASSSGTANQPQLF. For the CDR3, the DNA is TGTGCCAGCAGCTCAGGGACAGCAAATCAGCCCCAGCTTTTT.

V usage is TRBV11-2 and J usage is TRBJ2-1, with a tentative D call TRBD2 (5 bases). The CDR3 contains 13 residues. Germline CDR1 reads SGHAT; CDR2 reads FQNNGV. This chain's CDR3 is CVRDFGRDNEQFF. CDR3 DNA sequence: TGTGTCCGTGACTTTGGGCGGGACAATGAGCAGTTCTTC. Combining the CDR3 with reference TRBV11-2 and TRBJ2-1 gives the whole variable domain EAGVAQSPRYKIIEKRQSVAFWCNPISGHATLYWYQQILGQGPKLLIQFQNNGVVDDSQLPKDRFSAERLKGVDSTLKIQPAKLEDSAVYLCVRDFGRDNEQFFGPGTRLTVL.

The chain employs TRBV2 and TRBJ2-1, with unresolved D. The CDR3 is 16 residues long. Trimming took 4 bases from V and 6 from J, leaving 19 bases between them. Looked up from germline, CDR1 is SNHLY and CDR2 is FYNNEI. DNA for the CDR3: TGTGCCAGCAGTGCTCAGTTACCAAAAGTAGCCAATGAGCAGTTCTTC. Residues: CASSAQLPKVANEQFF. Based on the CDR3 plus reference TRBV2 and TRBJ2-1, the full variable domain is EPEVTQTPSHQVTQMGQEVILRCVPISNHLYFYWYRQILGQKVEFLVSFYNNEISEKSEIFDDQFSVERPDGSNFTLKIRSTKLEDSAMYFCASSAQLPKVANEQFFGPGTRLTVL.

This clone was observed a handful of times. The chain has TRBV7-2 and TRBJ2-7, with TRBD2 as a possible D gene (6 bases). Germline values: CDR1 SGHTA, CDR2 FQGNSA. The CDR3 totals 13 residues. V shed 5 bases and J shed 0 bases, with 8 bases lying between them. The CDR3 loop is CASSPDYSYEQYF. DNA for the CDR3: TGTGCCAGCAGCCCGGACTACTCCTACGAGCAGTACTTC. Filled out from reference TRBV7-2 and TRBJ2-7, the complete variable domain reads GAGVSQSPSNKVTEKGKDVELRCDPISGHTALYWYRQSLGQGLEFLIYFQGNSAPDKSGLPSDRFSAERTGGSVSTLTIQRTQQEDSAVYLCASSPDYSYEQYFGPGTRLTVT.

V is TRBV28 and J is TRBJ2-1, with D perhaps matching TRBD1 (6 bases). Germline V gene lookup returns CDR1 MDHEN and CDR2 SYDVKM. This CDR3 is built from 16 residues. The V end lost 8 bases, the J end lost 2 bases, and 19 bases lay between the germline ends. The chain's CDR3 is CASRVRTALTYNEQFF. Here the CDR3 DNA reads TGTGCCAGCCGAGTACGGACAGCCTTGACCTACAATGAGCAGTTCTTC. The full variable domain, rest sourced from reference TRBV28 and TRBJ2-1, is DVKVTQSSRYLVKRTGEKVFLECVQDMDHENMFWYRQDPGLGLRLIYFSYDVKMKEKGDIPEGYSVSREKKERFSLILESASTNQTSMYLCASRVRTALTYNEQFFGPGTRLTVL.

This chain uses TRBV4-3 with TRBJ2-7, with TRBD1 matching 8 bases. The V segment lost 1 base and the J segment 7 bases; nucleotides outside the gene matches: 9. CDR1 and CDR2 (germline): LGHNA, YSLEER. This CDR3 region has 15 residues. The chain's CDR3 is CASSQAPQGAREQYF. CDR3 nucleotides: TGCGCCAGCAGCCAAGCCCCCCAGGGGGCGCGGGAGCAGTACTTC.

The CDR3 DNA follows: TGCAGCGTACTGGACCCCCCAGGGGCCAAAAACATTCAGTACTTC. Translating gives CSVLDPPGAKNIQYF. This chain links TRBV29-1 with TRBJ2-4, with D perhaps TRBD1 (5 bases). Germline V gene data show CDR1 as SQVTM and CDR2 as ANQGSEA. The CDR3 has 15 amino acids. Trimming took off 6 bases at V and 1 base at J, with 16 bases between the two ends.

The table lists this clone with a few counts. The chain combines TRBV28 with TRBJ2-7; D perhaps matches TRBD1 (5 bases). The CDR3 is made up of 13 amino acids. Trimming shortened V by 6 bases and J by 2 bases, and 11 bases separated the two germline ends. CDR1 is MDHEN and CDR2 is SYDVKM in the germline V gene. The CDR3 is CASSLRAPYEQYF. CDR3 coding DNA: TGTGCCAGCAGCCTCAGGGCACCCTACGAGCAGTACTTC.

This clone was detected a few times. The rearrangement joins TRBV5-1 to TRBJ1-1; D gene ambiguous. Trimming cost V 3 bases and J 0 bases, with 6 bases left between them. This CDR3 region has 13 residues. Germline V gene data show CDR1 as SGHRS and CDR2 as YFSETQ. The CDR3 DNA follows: TGCGCCAGCAGCTCTTTCCTGAACACTGAAGCTTTCTTT. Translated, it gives CASSSFLNTEAFF.

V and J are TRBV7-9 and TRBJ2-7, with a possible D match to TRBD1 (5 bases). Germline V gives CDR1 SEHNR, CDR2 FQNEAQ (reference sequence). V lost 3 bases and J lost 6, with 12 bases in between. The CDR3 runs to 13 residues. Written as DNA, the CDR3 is TGTGCCAGCAGCTTGGTCTCACAGGCCGAGCAGTACTTC. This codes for CASSLVSQAEQYF. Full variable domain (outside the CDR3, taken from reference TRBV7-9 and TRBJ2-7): DTGVSQNPRHKITKRGQNVTFRCDPISEHNRLYWYRQTLGQGPEFLTYFQNEAQLEKSRLLSDRFSAERPKGSFSTLEIQRTEQGDSAMYLCASSLVSQAEQYFGPGTRLTVT.

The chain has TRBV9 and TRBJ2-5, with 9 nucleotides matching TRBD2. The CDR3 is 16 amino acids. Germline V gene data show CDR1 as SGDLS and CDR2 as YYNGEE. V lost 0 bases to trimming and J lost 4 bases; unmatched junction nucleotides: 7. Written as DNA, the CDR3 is TGTGCCAGCAGCGTAGGGGTAGCGGGGGATGTAGAGACCCAGTACTTC. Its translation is CASSVGVAGDVETQYF. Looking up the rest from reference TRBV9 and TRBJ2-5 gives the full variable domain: DSGVTQTPKHLITATGQRVTLRCSPRSGDLSVYWYQQSLDQGLQFLIQYYNGEERAKGNILERFSAQQFPDLHSELNLSSLELGDSALYFCASSVGVAGDVETQYFGPGTRLLVL.

The CDR3 region is CASSRWSSAGRETNYGYTF. The CDR3 nucleotides are TGTGCCAGCAGCCGTTGGTCATCTGCGGGACGCGAGACTAACTATGGCTACACCTTC. The chain combines TRBV7-6 with TRBJ1-2; possibly TRBD1 for D (5 bases). CDR3 length equals 19 residues. V was shortened by 5 bases and J by 0 bases, with 25 bases between the two germline ends. CDR1 and CDR2 from the germline V gene are SGHVS and FNYEAQ.